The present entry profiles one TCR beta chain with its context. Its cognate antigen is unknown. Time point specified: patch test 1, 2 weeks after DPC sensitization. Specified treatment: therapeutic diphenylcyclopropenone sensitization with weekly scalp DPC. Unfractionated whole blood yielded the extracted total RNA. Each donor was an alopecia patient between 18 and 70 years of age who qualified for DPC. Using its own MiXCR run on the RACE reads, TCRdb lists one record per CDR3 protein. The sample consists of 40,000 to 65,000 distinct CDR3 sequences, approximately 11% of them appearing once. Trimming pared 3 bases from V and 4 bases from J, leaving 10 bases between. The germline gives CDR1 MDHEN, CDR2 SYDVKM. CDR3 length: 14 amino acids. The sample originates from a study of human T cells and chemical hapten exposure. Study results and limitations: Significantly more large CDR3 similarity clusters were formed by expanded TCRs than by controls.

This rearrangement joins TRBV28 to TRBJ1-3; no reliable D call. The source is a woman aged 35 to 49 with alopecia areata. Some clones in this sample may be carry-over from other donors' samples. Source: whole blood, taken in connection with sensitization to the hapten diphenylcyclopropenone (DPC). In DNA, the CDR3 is TGTGCCAGCAGTTTCCCCTCCACCGGAAACACCATATATTTT. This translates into CASSFPSTGNTIYF.